The TCR beta chain described here comes from a study of STAT3 mutations in large granular lymphocyte leukemia. Looking at the study overall: Over half of T-LGLL patients had one or more immunosuppressive regimens. General study findings and limits: In T-cell large granular lymphocyte leukemia, about half of patients showed multiple immunodominant subclonotypes. Some patients had persisting codominant clonotypes that could mask small clones.

Concerning this clone: Its antigen remains unidentified.

Germline values: CDR1 SGHDT, CDR2 YYEEEE. The junction had 5 bases not matched to a gene; V was cut back by 0 bases and J by 2 bases. CDR3 length: 16 residues. TCRbeta libraries averaged about 40,773 productive templates per sample. TCRdb's copy holds only in-frame clones and misses some; the assay was immunoSEQ multiplex PCR. Of about 39,000 clones listed, about 81% are singletons. The origin of this receptor is a human donor with T large granular lymphocyte leukemia. Some clones in this sample may be carry-over from other donors' samples. Source material: PBMCs. This chain joins TRBV5-6 and TRBJ2-3, with 8 nucleotides matching TRBD1. CDR3 amino acids: CASSLVGQGPTDTQYF. The CDR3 DNA follows: TGTGCCAGCAGCTTGGTCGGACAGGGACCCACAGATACGCAGTATTTT.